These 29 T cell receptor beta chains were all obtained from the same sample, sequenced in a study of beta chain features in type 1 diabetes. No antigen is known for these receptors. Study-wide points: Across all four CD4+ subsets, people with type 1 diabetes showed modestly shorter TCRB CDR3s.

Expressed TCRB transcripts were sequenced because the isolated RNA had all been reverse transcribed beforehand. Using immunoSEQ multiplex PCR, the repertoire was profiled, and TCRdb retains in-frame clones only, with some absent. The sample comprises 300,000 to 450,000 clones, approximately 12% of which are singletons, and around 0.0099% rests with the top ten. Sequenced material: naive CD4+ T cells from blood. These receptors were taken from a woman under 30 with type 1 diabetes.

This clone has more than one count but fewer than ten. The J gene is TRBJ2-1, the V gene TRBV25-1, with TRBD2 identical over 7 bases. The CDR3 is made up of 16 amino acids. Trimming took 2 bases from V and 1 from J; bases not matched to a gene: 5. Germline V gene lookup returns CDR1 MGHDK and CDR2 SYGVNS. The CDR3: CASSEGGGYSYNEQFF. In DNA, the CDR3 is TGTGCCAGCAGTGAAGGGGGGGGGTATTCCTACAATGAGCAGTTCTTC.

The chain couples TRBV30 to TRBJ1-6, with a tentative D call TRBD1 (5 bases). The V end was cut by 3 bases, the J end by 7 bases, with 10 bases between. This CDR3 contains 13 residues. CDR1 is GTSNPN and CDR2 is SVGIG in the germline V gene (reference sequence). The CDR3 reads CAWRGEVNSPLHF. The CDR3 DNA reads as TGTGCCTGGAGAGGGGAGGTAAATTCACCCCTCCACTTT.

The chain recombines TRBV7-9 with TRBJ2-5, with 11 nucleotides matching TRBD1. The CDR3 length is 14 residues. Germline V gene lookup returns CDR1 SEHNR and CDR2 FQNEAQ (reference sequence). With V trimmed by 7 bases and J by 5 bases, 6 bases remained unmatched. The CDR3 here is CASTRTGGLETQYF. The CDR3 DNA sequence: TGTGCCAGCACCCGGACAGGGGGCTTGGAGACCCAGTACTTC.

The chain uses TRBV13 and TRBJ2-7, with 7 positions matching TRBD1. Germline V gene sequence: CDR1 PRHDT, CDR2 FYEKMQ (reference sequence). Trimming at V came to 5 bases and at J to 4 bases, leaving 11 bases not matched to a gene. CDR3 length equals 15 residues. CDR3 in amino acids: CASSPPWDSDYEQYF. For the CDR3, the DNA is TGTGCCAGCAGCCCCCCATGGGACAGTGATTACGAGCAGTACTTC.

There are a few counts of this clone. V gene TRBV5-1 combines with J gene TRBJ1-2, with 7 nucleotides matching TRBD1. The germline CDR1 and CDR2 sequences are SGHRS and YFSETQ. V lost 4 bases and J lost 4; bases outside the gene matches: 10. The CDR3 loop spans 15 amino acids. The CDR3 loop is CASSQEGQTPYGYTF. The DNA of the CDR3 is TGCGCCAGCAGCCAGGAGGGACAGACTCCCTATGGCTACACCTTC. The variable domain in full, completed from reference TRBV5-1 and TRBJ1-2, reads KAGVTQTPRYLIKTRGQQVTLSCSPISGHRSVSWYQQTPGQGLQFLFEYFSETQRNKGNFPGRFSGRQFSNSRSEMNVSTLELGDSALYLCASSQEGQTPYGYTFGSGTRLTVV.

The chain carries TRBV29-1 and TRBJ2-7, with TRBD1 matching 8 bases. The J call is uncertain, as TRBJ2-1 better fits the DNA end. CDR3 length: 15 amino acids. Germline assignment: CDR1 SQVTM and CDR2 ANQGSEA. In DNA, the CDR3 is TGCAGCGGCTGGGGGACAGGACCTTCTCGCAATGAGCAGTTCTTC. Translation: CSGWGTGPSRNEQFF.

In this sample, this clone turned up a few times. The rearrangement uses TRBV7-2 and TRBJ2-2; 7 positions match TRBD2. Trimming removed 8 bases from V and 6 bases from J; junction bases left unmatched: 0. Germline V gives CDR1 SGHTA, CDR2 FQGNSA. The CDR3 sequence is 11 residues long. The CDR3 loop is CASRGAGELFF. The CDR3 DNA reads TGTGCCAGCCGGGGGGCCGGGGAGCTGTTTTTT. Combining the CDR3 with reference TRBV7-2 and TRBJ2-2 gives the whole variable domain GAGVSQSPSNKVTEKGKDVELRCDPISGHTALYWYRQSLGQGLEFLIYFQGNSAPDKSGLPSDRFSAERTGGSVSTLTIQRTQQEDSAVYLCASRGAGELFFGEGSRLTVL.

The table lists this clone with a few counts. As DNA, the CDR3 is TGTGCCAGCAGGAGGAGGACTGAAGCTTTCTTT. Residues: CASRRRTEAFF. V is TRBV21-1 and J is TRBJ1-1. TRBV21-1 is assigned pseudogene status. The CDR3 is 11 residues long.

This clone appeared a few times. The gene calls are TRBV10-3 and TRBJ2-5, with 12 bases fitting TRBD2. This CDR3 region has 14 residues. Germline CDR1 and CDR2: ENHRY and SYGVKD. The junction had 9 bases not matched to a gene; V was cut back by 10 bases and J by 6 bases. CDR3 sequence reads: CATSLAGGPKTQYF. The CDR3 coding sequence is TGTGCCACCAGCCTAGCGGGAGGGCCCAAGACCCAGTACTTC.

The chain couples TRBV4-1 to TRBJ2-3; 7 positions match TRBD2. The V segment lost 0 bases and the J segment 0 bases; nucleotides outside the gene matches: 6. The V gene's germline CDR1 is MGHRA and CDR2 YSYEKL. The CDR3 has 17 residues. DNA of the CDR3: TGCGCCAGCAGCCAAGATGAGGCTAGCGGAAGCACAGATACGCAGTATTTT. This encodes CASSQDEASGSTDTQYF.

This clone has only a few counts. The V gene is TRBV7-9, the J gene TRBJ1-4, with TRBD1 identical over 7 bases. CDR1 SEHNR and CDR2 FQNEAQ come from the germline V gene (reference sequence). The CDR3 is made up of 14 amino acids. V trimming: 4 bases; J trimming: 8 bases; junction bases outside the gene matches: 7. For the CDR3, the DNA is TGTGCCAGCAGCTCCCAGGGGGTTGGAGAAAAACTGTTTTTT. It specifies CASSSQGVGEKLFF.

This chain links TRBV25-1 with TRBJ1-1, with D perhaps TRBD1 (6 bases). The germline V and J ends were trimmed by 7 bases and 8 bases, with 14 bases remaining between them. Germline lookup yields CDR1 MGHDK and CDR2 SYGVNS. The CDR3 extends over 12 amino acids. The CDR3 bases are TGTGCCAGCACCACAGGGCTACGGGAAGCTTTCTTT. Its translation is CASTTGLREAFF.

Only a few counts were recorded for this clone. The V and J genes are TRBV9 and TRBJ2-2; TRBD1 aligns across 9 bases. Germline V gene lookup returns CDR1 SGDLS and CDR2 YYNGEE. After removal of 0 bases from V and 6 bases from J, the junction contained 15 bases not matched to a gene. The CDR3 spans 19 residues. This CDR3 reads CASSVATGQGLAGAGELFF. In DNA form, the CDR3 reads TGTGCCAGCAGCGTAGCGACGGGACAGGGTTTGGCGGGGGCCGGGGAGCTGTTTTTT.

Comment on this clone: At one boundary the junction diverges from the germline segment, which might be a read error. The chain joins TRBV28 to TRBJ1-5; 9 positions match TRBD1. This CDR3 comprises 16 residues. Germline V lookup: CDR1 MDHEN, CDR2 SYDVKM. The CDR3 region is CASSPPGQGFNHPQHF. The CDR3 DNA sequence: TGTGCCAGCAGTCCCCCGGGACAGGGCTTCAATCATCCCCAGCATTTT.

The genes are TRBV7-8 and TRBJ1-5, with D possibly being TRBD1 (5 bases). Germline-derived CDR1 and CDR2 are SGHVS and FQNEAQ. Between the trimmed V and J ends, which lost 1 base and 7 bases, there was a span of 17 bases. The CDR3 consists of 16 residues. This CDR3 reads CASSLVAGGYGQPQHF. DNA of the CDR3: TGTGCCAGCAGCTTAGTTGCGGGGGGATACGGCCAGCCCCAGCATTTT.

V usage is TRBV4-3 and J usage is TRBJ2-7, with 7 bases aligning to TRBD1. Germline V lookup: CDR1 LGHNA, CDR2 YSLEER. The CDR3 spans 14 residues. V was clipped by 5 bases and J by 3 bases; unmatched bases: 7. For the CDR3, the DNA is TGCGCCAGCAGCTCTTACAGGGGTATCTACGAGCAGTACTTC. Residues: CASSSYRGIYEQYF.

The CDR3 is CASSPSGGSYEQYF. CDR3 nucleotide sequence: TGTGCCAGCAGCCCCTCGGGGGGGTCCTACGAGCAGTACTTC. The chain recombines TRBV28 with TRBJ2-7, with 8 bases identical to TRBD2. Looked up from germline, CDR1 is MDHEN and CDR2 is SYDVKM. J was trimmed by 1 base and V by 6 bases; bases with no gene match: 5. This CDR3 has 14 amino acids. Using reference TRBV28 and TRBJ2-7 for the parts outside the CDR3, the full variable domain is DVKVTQSSRYLVKRTGEKVFLECVQDMDHENMFWYRQDPGLGLRLIYFSYDVKMKEKGDIPEGYSVSREKKERFSLILESASTNQTSMYLCASSPSGGSYEQYFGPGTRLTVT.

The chain links TRBV29-1 to TRBJ2-7; a possible D gene is TRBD2 (5 bases). The ends were cut back, 0 bases at V and 1 base at J, with 10 bases in the middle. CDR3 size: 14 residues. The germline gives CDR1 SQVTM, CDR2 ANQGSEA. The CDR3 spells CSVEDRAASYEQYF. CDR3 DNA sequence: TGCAGCGTTGAAGATCGAGCGGCTTCCTACGAGCAGTACTTC.

The chain joins TRBV20-1 to TRBJ1-1; D is possibly TRBD1 (5 bases). Trimming cost V 7 bases and J 11 bases, with 14 bases left between them. The CDR3 contains 10 residues. Germline CDR1 DFQATT, CDR2 SNEGSKA (reference sequence). CDR3: CSDGTGEAFF. The CDR3 DNA is TGCAGTGACGGGACGGGGGAGGCTTTCTTT.

The chain joins TRBV7-2 to TRBJ2-5, with 10 bases that match TRBD2. With 0 bases clipped from V and 4 bases from J, the junction kept 5 bases outside the gene matches. The CDR3 contains 16 residues. Per the germline V gene, CDR1 is SGHTA and CDR2 is FQGNSA. The CDR3 nucleotides read TGTGCCAGCAGCTTAGCAGCGGGGGGGCTCACAGAGACCCAGTACTTC. Translated, it gives CASSLAAGGLTETQYF.

V is TRBV18 and J is TRBJ2-1, with TRBD2 matching over 11 bases. The length of the CDR3 is 16 residues. V gave up 0 bases and J gave up 9 bases; unmatched junction bases: 7. Germline CDR1 is KGHSH and CDR2 is LQKENI. The CDR3 loop reads CASSPPFSGGAFEQFF. In DNA, the CDR3 is TGTGCCAGCTCACCACCTTTTAGCGGGGGGGCATTTGAGCAGTTCTTC.

The rearrangement uses TRBV18 and TRBJ2-3, with D tentatively TRBD2 (5 bases). CDR3 size: 14 residues. Germline assignment: CDR1 KGHSH and CDR2 LQKENI. Trimming pared 3 bases from V and 3 bases from J, leaving 10 bases between. The DNA of the CDR3 is TGTGCCAGCTCACCCGGGCTAGCAACAGATACGCAGTATTTT. Amino acids: CASSPGLATDTQYF.

CDR3 in DNA: TGTGCCTGGAGGGCTAGCTCCTACAATGAGCAGTTCTTC. Amino acids: CAWRASSYNEQFF. The chain joins TRBV30 to TRBJ2-1; D remains unclear. Between the trimmed V and J ends, which lost 3 bases and 0 bases, there was a span of 6 bases. CDR1 and CDR2 (germline): GTSNPN, SVGIG (reference sequence). The CDR3 sequence is 13 residues long.

This clone was seen a few times. This sequence joins TRBV4-2 and TRBJ2-5; 7 bases line up with TRBD1. CDR1 LGHNA and CDR2 YNFKEQ come from the germline V gene. Trimming cost V 5 bases and J 5 bases; bases outside gene matches: 14. The CDR3 totals 16 residues. CDR3 nucleotide sequence: TGTGCCAGCAGCACAGGGGCGTCGACAGGGCCGGAGACCCAGTACTTC. Amino acid sequence: CASSTGASTGPETQYF.

The sample holds a few counts of this clone. V and J are TRBV7-9 and TRBJ2-5; no reliable D call. The CDR3 loop spans 16 amino acids. Germline V lookup: CDR1 SEHNR, CDR2 FQNEAQ (reference sequence). Trimming removed 5 bases from V and 2 bases from J, with 18 bases in between. Here the CDR3 DNA reads TGTGCCAGCAGCCCCCCTCTGCGCCAGGCGCAAGAGACCCAGTACTTC. This encodes CASSPPLRQAQETQYF.

This clone appeared a few times. The chain is built from TRBV29-1 and TRBJ1-2, with D unresolved. Between the trimmed V and J ends, which lost 5 bases and 5 bases, there was a span of 15 bases. In germline, CDR1 is SQVTM, CDR2 ANQGSEA. This CDR3 comprises 13 residues. DNA for the CDR3: TGCAGCGTTTTTAGGGAGGTTGGTTATGGCTACACCTTC. Its translation is CSVFREVGYGYTF.

The table lists this clone with a few counts. The J gene is TRBJ2-2, the V gene TRBV9, with 9 bases lining up with TRBD1. Germline V gene lookup returns CDR1 SGDLS and CDR2 YYNGEE. The ends lost 5 bases at V and 4 bases at J; junction bases unmatched: 9. This CDR3 is built from 16 residues. The CDR3 sequence is CASRDRDRDSTGELFF. The CDR3 coding sequence is TGTGCCAGCAGGGACCGGGACAGGGATAGCACCGGGGAGCTGTTTTTT.

This clone showed up just a few times. The V gene is TRBV13, the J gene TRBJ1-2, with 7 nucleotides matching TRBD1. Germline V gene data show CDR1 as PRHDT and CDR2 as FYEKMQ (reference sequence). V was pared by 5 bases and J by 1 base, with 7 bases of the junction left unmatched. The CDR3 sequence is 15 residues long. CDR3 sequence reads: CASSPTTGINYGYTF. The CDR3 nucleotides read TGTGCCAGCAGCCCTACGACAGGGATTAACTATGGCTACACCTTC.

This clone occurred a few times. This rearrangement joins TRBV9 to TRBJ2-1; possibly TRBD1 for D (6 bases). This CDR3 region has 14 residues. CDR1 is SGDLS and CDR2 is YYNGEE in the germline V gene. V gave up 4 bases and J gave up 0 bases, with 8 bases separating them. CDR3 bases: TGTGCCAGCAGCAAGGACAGCTCCTACAATGAGCAGTTCTTC. It codes for CASSKDSSYNEQFF. The complete variable domain, with remaining parts taken from reference TRBV9 and TRBJ2-1, reads DSGVTQTPKHLITATGQRVTLRCSPRSGDLSVYWYQQSLDQGLQFLIQYYNGEERAKGNILERFSAQQFPDLHSELNLSSLELGDSALYFCASSKDSSYNEQFFGPGTRLTVL.